The rows below give T cell receptor beta chains drawn from one sample of a study of blood T cell repertoires in COVID-19. Produced via immunoSEQ multiplex PCR; TCRdb's table is partial and in-frame only. The sample holds tens of thousands of clones, 75% to 90% seen once. The sample taken for sequencing was peripheral blood. The receptors derive from a man at least 80 years old with acute or convalescent COVID-19. CDR3s include the opening cysteine and the closing phenylalanine or tryptophan. A D gene is named only where the DNA matches it firmly. Not all rows give a size; the values are once, few, many and, for expanded clones, a class.

size: .
D: .
J: TRBJ2-7
V: TRBV11-2
CDR3: CASSLDGGHYEQYF
DNA: TGTGCCAGCAGCTTAGACGGCGGACACTACGAGCAGTACTTC

size: once
D: .
J: TRBJ1-4
V: TRBV5-5
CDR3: CASSHDPGREGEKLFF
DNA: TGTGCCAGCAGCCATGACCCCGGCAGGGAGGGTGAAAAACTGTTTTTT

size: .
D: TRBD1
J: TRBJ1-5
V: TRBV7-2
CDR3: CASSNTGGGQPQHF
DNA: TGTGCCAGCAGCAATACAGGGGGAGGTCAGCCCCAGCATTTT

size: .
D: TRBD1
J: TRBJ1-6
V: TRBV7-9
CDR3: CASSYRQGVSNSPLHF
DNA: TGTGCCAGCAGCTACCGACAGGGAGTGAGTAATTCACCCCTCCACTTT

size: .
D: .
J: TRBJ2-3
V: TRBV11-2
CDR3: CASSSPTYGDTQYF
DNA: TGTGCCAGCAGCTCCCCGACTTACGGGGATACGCAGTATTTT

size: .
D: .
J: TRBJ2-7
V: TRBV4-1
CDR3: CASSQTRGYEQYF
DNA: TGCGCCAGCAGCCAAACGCGAGGCTACGAGCAGTACTTC

size: .
D: TRBD1
J: TRBJ1-1
V: TRBV29-1
CDR3: CSANRGNTEAFF
DNA: TGCAGCGCCAACAGGGGGAACACTGAAGCTTTCTTT

size: .
D: TRBD1
J: TRBJ2-7
V: TRBV7-3
CDR3: CASSLSGQGALYEQYF
DNA: TGTGCCAGCAGCTTAAGTGGACAGGGGGCTCTTTACGAGCAGTACTTC

size: .
D: .
J: TRBJ2-7
V: TRBV18
CDR3: CASSLDPDTSYEQYF
DNA: TGTGCCAGCTCGCTAGACCCGGACACGTCCTACGAGCAGTACTTC

size: .
D: TRBD1
J: TRBJ1-2
V: TRBV7-9
CDR3: CASSLWDRASYGYTF
DNA: TGTGCCAGCAGCCTTTGGGACAGGGCGAGCTATGGCTACACCTTC

size: .
D: TRBD2
J: TRBJ2-7
V: TRBV5-6
CDR3: CASNKHRPGLAGGYEQYF
DNA: TGTGCCAGCAACAAACATAGGCCCGGACTAGCGGGTGGATACGAGCAGTACTTC

size: .
D: TRBD1
J: TRBJ2-2
V: TRBV6-6
CDR3: CASSRGQDDTGELFF
DNA: TGTGCCAGCAGCCGGGGACAGGATGACACCGGGGAGCTGTTTTTT

size: .
D: .
J: TRBJ2-3
V: TRBV6-2/TRBV6-3
CDR3: CASSYTVLADTQYF
DNA: TGTGCCAGCAGTTACACGGTCTTGGCAGATACGCAGTATTTT

size: .
D: .
J: TRBJ2-7
V: TRBV5-4
CDR3: CASSQAGNSYEQYF
DNA: TGTGCCAGCAGCCAAGCCGGGAACTCCTACGAGCAGTACTTC

size: .
D: TRBD1
J: TRBJ1-1
V: TRBV2
CDR3: CASSETGTATEGAFF
DNA: TGTGCCAGCAGTGAAACCGGGACAGCCACCGAAGGAGCTTTCTTT

size: .
D: .
J: TRBJ2-1
V: TRBV5-4
CDR3: CASSLGGTGPHNEQFF
DNA: TGTGCCAGCAGCTTAGGGGGTACGGGCCCACACAATGAGCAGTTCTTC

size: .
D: .
J: TRBJ1-5
V: TRBV19
CDR3: CASREQGDQPQHF
DNA: TGTGCCAGTAGGGAACAGGGCGATCAGCCCCAGCATTTT

size: .
D: .
J: TRBJ1-1
V: TRBV30
CDR3: CAWSLYTEAFF
DNA: TGTGCCTGGAGTCTGTACACTGAAGCTTTCTTT

size: once
D: TRBD1
J: TRBJ1-4
V: TRBV5-1
CDR3: CASSLAPGQGATNEKLFF
DNA: TGCGCCAGCAGCTTGGCCCCGGGACAGGGGGCAACTAATGAAAAACTGTTTTTT

size: once
D: TRBD1
J: TRBJ1-1
V: TRBV28
CDR3: CASLRGPNTEAFF
DNA: TGTGCCAGCCTCAGGGGGCCTAACACTGAAGCTTTCTTT

size: .
D: TRBD2
J: TRBJ2-1
V: TRBV18
CDR3: CASSPPEGLAGYNEQFF
DNA: TGTGCCAGCTCACCACCGGAGGGACTAGCGGGGTACAATGAGCAGTTCTTC

size: .
D: .
J: TRBJ1-3
V: TRBV4-3
CDR3: CASSPIGAGNTIYF
DNA: TGCGCCAGCAGCCCGATAGGAGCTGGAAACACCATATATTTT

size: .
D: TRBD2
J: TRBJ2-5
V: TRBV6-5
CDR3: CASRTSGGETQYF
DNA: TGTGCCAGCAGGACGAGCGGGGGAGAGACCCAGTACTTC

size: .
D: TRBD2
J: TRBJ2-3
V: TRBV5-1
CDR3: CASSLFSGVTDTQYF
DNA: TGCGCCAGCAGCTTGTTTAGCGGGGTCACAGATACGCAGTATTTT

size: .
D: TRBD1
J: TRBJ2-4
V: TRBV28
CDR3: CASSAPGQLAKNIQYF
DNA: TGTGCCAGCAGCGCCCCGGGACAGTTAGCCAAAAACATTCAGTACTTC

size: .
D: .
J: TRBJ2-7
V: TRBV27
CDR3: CASSWAGEGYEQYF
DNA: TGTGCCAGCAGTTGGGCAGGGGAGGGCTACGAGCAGTACTTC

size: .
D: TRBD2
J: TRBJ2-3
V: TRBV10-3
CDR3: CAISEGLVKNTDTQYF
DNA: TGTGCCATCAGTGAGGGACTAGTTAAGAATACAGATACGCAGTATTTT

size: .
D: TRBD2
J: TRBJ2-5
V: TRBV7-2
CDR3: CASSLLLAGTTQYF
DNA: TGTGCCAGCAGCTTACTATTAGCGGGGACGACCCAGTACTTC

size: .
D: .
J: TRBJ1-1
V: TRBV6-1
CDR3: CASSEAGPSRAFF
DNA: TGTGCCAGCAGTGAAGCGGGGCCCTCGCGAGCTTTCTTT

size: .
D: .
J: TRBJ1-5
V: TRBV7-2
CDR3: CASSGFRDSNQPQHF
DNA: TGTGCCAGCAGCGGTTTCAGGGATAGCAATCAGCCCCAGCATTTT

size: few
D: .
J: TRBJ2-3
V: TRBV30
CDR3: CAWSEASADTQYF
DNA: TGTGCCTGGAGTGAAGCGTCAGCTGATACGCAGTATTTT

size: .
D: TRBD2
J: TRBJ2-3
V: TRBV7-2
CDR3: CASSSRLARTDTQYF
DNA: TGTGCCAGCAGCTCCAGACTAGCGCGGACAGATACGCAGTATTTT

size: .
D: TRBD1
J: TRBJ1-3
V: TRBV3-1/TRBV3-2
CDR3: CASSQATGYSGNTIYF
DNA: TGTGCCAGCAGCCAAGCGACAGGGTACTCTGGAAACACCATATATTTT

size: .
D: .
J: TRBJ1-2
V: TRBV19
CDR3: CASSPEGGYGYTF
DNA: TGTGCCAGTAGCCCGGAGGGCGGCTATGGCTACACCTTC

size: .
D: TRBD1
J: TRBJ2-7
V: TRBV5-1
CDR3: CASRWGQLSYEQYF
DNA: TGCGCCAGCAGATGGGGACAGCTTTCCTACGAGCAGTACTTC

size: .
D: TRBD1
J: TRBJ2-7
V: TRBV5-3
CDR3: CANRDRSTEQYF
DNA: TGTGCCAACCGGGACAGGTCGACCGAGCAGTACTTC

size: .
D: TRBD2
J: TRBJ2-1
V: TRBV7-2
CDR3: CASSLQAGESHEQFF
DNA: TGTGCCAGCAGCTTACAGGCGGGAGAAAGCCATGAGCAGTTCTTC

size: .
D: .
J: TRBJ2-4
V: TRBV14
CDR3: CASSQARRGEIQYF
DNA: TGTGCCAGCAGCCAAGCCCGACGAGGTGAAATTCAGTACTTC

size: .
D: .
J: TRBJ1-5
V: TRBV28
CDR3: CATAASNQPQHF
DNA: TGTGCCACCGCGGCTAGCAATCAGCCCCAGCATTTT

size: .
D: TRBD1
J: TRBJ2-7
V: TRBV5-1
CDR3: CASSSVGTGFYEQYF
DNA: TGCGCCAGCAGCTCCGTAGGGACAGGGTTCTACGAGCAGTACTTC

size: .
D: .
J: TRBJ1-2
V: TRBV9
CDR3: CASSVGQNYGYTF
DNA: TGTGCCAGCAGCGTCGGACAGAACTATGGCTACACCTTC

size: .
D: .
J: TRBJ2-7
V: TRBV3-1/TRBV3-2
CDR3: CASSNAARGTPREQYF
DNA: TGTGCCAGCAGCAACGCGGCCCGCGGGACCCCTCGCGAGCAGTACTTC

size: once
D: TRBD2
J: TRBJ2-1
V: TRBV2
CDR3: CASSWQAGVSDEQFF
DNA: TGTGCCAGCAGTTGGCAAGCGGGGGTCAGCGATGAGCAGTTCTTC

size: .
D: TRBD1
J: TRBJ2-7
V: TRBV5-1
CDR3: CATETGAHEQYF
DNA: TGCGCCACCGAGACAGGGGCGCACGAGCAGTACTTC

size: .
D: .
J: TRBJ2-3
V: TRBV4-1
CDR3: CASSQDRTGTDTQYF
DNA: TGCGCCAGCAGCCAAGATAGAACAGGCACAGATACGCAGTATTTT

size: .
D: TRBD2
J: TRBJ2-1
V: TRBV7-9
CDR3: CASSFSVAGGYNEQFF
DNA: TGTGCCAGCAGCTTCTCCGTGGCGGGAGGATACAATGAGCAGTTCTTC

size: .
D: TRBD1
J: TRBJ1-1
V: TRBV10-3
CDR3: CAISLTGMNTEAFF
DNA: TGTGCCATCAGTCTGACAGGGATGAACACTGAAGCTTTCTTT

size: .
D: TRBD1
J: TRBJ2-7
V: TRBV7-2
CDR3: CASRQGDEQYF
DNA: TGTGCCAGCAGACAGGGGGACGAGCAGTACTTC

size: .
D: TRBD1
J: TRBJ2-7
V: TRBV9
CDR3: CASSVAGQGAPYEQYF
DNA: TGTGCCAGCAGCGTTGCTGGACAGGGTGCCCCCTACGAGCAGTACTTC

size: .
D: .
J: TRBJ1-5
V: TRBV27
CDR3: CASSLRGGNQPQHF
DNA: TGTGCCAGCAGTCTCAGGGGCGGCAATCAGCCCCAGCATTTT

size: .
D: .
J: TRBJ2-2
V: TRBV4-3
CDR3: CASSQDWAANTGELFF
DNA: TGCGCCAGCAGCCAAGATTGGGCAGCGAACACCGGGGAGCTGTTTTTT

size: .
D: .
J: TRBJ2-5
V: TRBV29-1
CDR3: CSVEWLGSDETQYF
DNA: TGCAGCGTTGAGTGGCTAGGTAGTGACGAGACCCAGTACTTC

size: .
D: .
J: TRBJ1-6
V: TRBV28
CDR3: CASRPGTGFYSPLHF
DNA: TGTGCCAGCAGGCCAGGTACAGGGTTCTATTCACCCCTCCACTTT

size: .
D: TRBD2
J: TRBJ2-5
V: TRBV19
CDR3: CASSIVWGGQETQYF
DNA: TGTGCCAGTAGTATCGTCTGGGGGGGACAAGAGACCCAGTACTTC

size: .
D: TRBD1
J: TRBJ2-5
V: TRBV27
CDR3: CASRQGAETQYF
DNA: TGTGCCAGCAGACAGGGGGCAGAGACCCAGTACTTC

size: .
D: .
J: TRBJ1-1
V: TRBV19
CDR3: CASSIGTGGRTEAFF
DNA: TGTGCCAGTAGTATAGGGACCGGGGGGCGCACTGAAGCTTTCTTT

size: many
D: .
J: TRBJ2-7
V: TRBV29-1
CDR3: CSVVRGNSYEQYF
DNA: TGCAGCGTTGTACGGGGGAACTCCTACGAGCAGTACTTC

size: .
D: .
J: TRBJ1-1
V: TRBV6-6
CDR3: CATLESFGAFF
DNA: TGTGCCACCCTAGAGTCGTTCGGAGCTTTCTTT

size: .
D: TRBD2
J: TRBJ2-1
V: TRBV14
CDR3: CASSPGLAVVYNEQFF
DNA: TGTGCCAGCAGCCCGGGACTAGCGGTTGTCTACAATGAGCAGTTCTTC